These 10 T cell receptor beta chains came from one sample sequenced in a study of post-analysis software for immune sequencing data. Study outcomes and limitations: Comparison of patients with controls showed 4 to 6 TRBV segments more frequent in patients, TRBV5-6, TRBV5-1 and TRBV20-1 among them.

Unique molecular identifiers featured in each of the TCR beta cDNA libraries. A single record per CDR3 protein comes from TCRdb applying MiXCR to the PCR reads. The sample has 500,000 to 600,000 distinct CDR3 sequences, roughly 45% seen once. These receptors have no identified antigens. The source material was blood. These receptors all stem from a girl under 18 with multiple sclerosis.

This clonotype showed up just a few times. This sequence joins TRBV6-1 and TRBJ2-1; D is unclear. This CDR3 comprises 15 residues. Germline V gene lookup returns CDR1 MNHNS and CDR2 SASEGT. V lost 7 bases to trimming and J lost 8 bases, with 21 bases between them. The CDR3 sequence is CASIPRGKTTDEQFF. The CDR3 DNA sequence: TGTGCCAGCATCCCGCGAGGAAAAACGACCGATGAGCAGTTCTTC.

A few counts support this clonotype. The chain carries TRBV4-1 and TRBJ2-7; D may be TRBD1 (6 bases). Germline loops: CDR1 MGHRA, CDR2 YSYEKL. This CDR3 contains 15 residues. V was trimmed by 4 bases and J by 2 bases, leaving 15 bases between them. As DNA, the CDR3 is TGCGCCAGCAGCCCGAAACAGGGAGTACCCTACGAGCAGTACTTC. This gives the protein CASSPKQGVPYEQYF.

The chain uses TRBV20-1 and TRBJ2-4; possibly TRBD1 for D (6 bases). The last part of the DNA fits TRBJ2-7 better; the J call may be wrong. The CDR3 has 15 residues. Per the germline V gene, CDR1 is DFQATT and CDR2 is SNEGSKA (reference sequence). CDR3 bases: TGCAGTGCTAGGAGACCCTCGGCAGGGGCGCACGAGCAGTACTTC. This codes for CSARRPSAGAHEQYF.

This chain's CDR3 is CASSLGADGEQYF. DNA for the CDR3: TGTGCCAGCAGCTTAGGGGCGGATGGGGAGCAGTACTTC. The chain recombines TRBV7-6 with TRBJ2-4; TRBD2 is a possible D gene (5 bases). CDR1 and CDR2 (germline): SGHVS, FNYEAQ. The CDR3 is 13 residues long. The ends were cut back, 1 base at V and 13 bases at J, with 14 bases in the middle.

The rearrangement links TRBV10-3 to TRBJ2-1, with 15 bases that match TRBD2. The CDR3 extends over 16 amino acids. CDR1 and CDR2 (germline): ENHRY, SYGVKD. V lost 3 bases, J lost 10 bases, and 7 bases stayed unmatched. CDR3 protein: CAISEPGTSGRPEQFF. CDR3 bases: TGTGCCATCAGTGAACCCGGGACTAGCGGGAGGCCGGAGCAGTTCTTC.

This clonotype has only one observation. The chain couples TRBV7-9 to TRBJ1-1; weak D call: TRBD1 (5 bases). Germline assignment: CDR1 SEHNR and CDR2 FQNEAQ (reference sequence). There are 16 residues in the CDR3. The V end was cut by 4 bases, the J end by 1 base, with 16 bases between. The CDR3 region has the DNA TGTGCCAGCAGCTCCATCAGGGCCGCGGGGAACACTGAAGCTTTCTTT. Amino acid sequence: CASSSIRAAGNTEAFF.

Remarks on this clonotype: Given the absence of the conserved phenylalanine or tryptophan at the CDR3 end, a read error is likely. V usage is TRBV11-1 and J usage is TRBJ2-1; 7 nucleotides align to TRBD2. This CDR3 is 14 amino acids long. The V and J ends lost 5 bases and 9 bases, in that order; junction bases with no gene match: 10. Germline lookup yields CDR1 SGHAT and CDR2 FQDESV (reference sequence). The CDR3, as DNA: TGTGCCAGCAGCAACCCGACTAGCTCGATTGAGCAGTTCTTA. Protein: CASSNPTSSIEQFL.

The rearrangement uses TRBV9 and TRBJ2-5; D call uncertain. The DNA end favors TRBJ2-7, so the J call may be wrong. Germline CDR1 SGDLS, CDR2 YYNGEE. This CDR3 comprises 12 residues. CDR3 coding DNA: TGTGCCAGCAGTCGAACAATGGACGAGCAGTACTTC. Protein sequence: CASSRTMDEQYF.

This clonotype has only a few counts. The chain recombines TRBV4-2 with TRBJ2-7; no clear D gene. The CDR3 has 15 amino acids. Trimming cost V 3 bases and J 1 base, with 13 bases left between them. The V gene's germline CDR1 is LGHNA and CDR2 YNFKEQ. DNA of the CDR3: TGTGCCAGCAGCCATGCTCTTGATCGATCCTACGAGCAGTACTTC. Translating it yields CASSHALDRSYEQYF.

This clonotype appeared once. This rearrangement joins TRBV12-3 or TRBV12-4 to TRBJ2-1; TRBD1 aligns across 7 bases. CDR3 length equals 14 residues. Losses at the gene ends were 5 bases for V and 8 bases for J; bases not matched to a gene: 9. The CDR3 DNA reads TGTGCCAGCAGTCCCATGACAGGGAGAGATGAGCAGTTCTTC. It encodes CASSPMTGRDEQFF.